The clone carrying this T cell receptor beta chain was seen a single time. Its antigen is not known. CDR3 length: 16 residues. Germline CDR1 is SGHNT and CDR2 is YENEEA. V shed 5 bases and J 0 bases; nucleotides not matched to a gene: 8. This sample was taken from a study of cytomegalovirus exposure and HLA in healthy donors. The overall study: Earlier sequencing of around 190 million T cells yielded around 100 million unique TCR beta sequences.

The PCR had 60 Vbeta and 13 Jbeta primers. The protocol was immunoSEQ multiplex PCR, while the TCRdb copy is restricted to in-frame clones and leaves out a portion. This sample yields roughly 160,000 clones, of which almost 85% are seen a single time; 0.8% to 1.3% belongs to the top ten. Broader study findings: In vitro assays verified that a few CMV-associated chains recognized CMV antigens specifically.

The TCR originated in a young man in good health and CMV-seronegative. The sequenced sample consisted of PBMCs. The rearrangement links TRBV11-3 to TRBJ2-7; 9 bases line up with TRBD1. The CDR3 sequence: CASSLRQGGSSYEQYF. CDR3 coding DNA: TGTGCCAGCAGCCTCCGACAGGGGGGTTCCTCCTACGAGCAGTACTTC.